These 8 T cell receptor beta chains were all obtained from the same sample, sequenced in a study of T cells in Graves' hyperthyroidism and ophthalmopathy. Amplification targeted TCR beta CDR3 regions from RNA transcripts. The TCR CDR3 was amplified in a first-round RT-PCR using the HTBI primer set. TCRdb reprocessed the multiplex PCR reads via MiXCR and lists one record per CDR3 protein. The repertoire holds about 540,000 distinct CDR3 sequences, just over 45% seen once, with just under 8.5% in the top ten. Sequenced input: peripheral blood or thyroid tissue (not recorded which). These receptors all stem from a woman under 30 with Graves' hyperthyroidism.

This clonotype is a singleton in its sample. The chain is built from TRBV2 and TRBJ1-1; no clear D. V dropped 6 bases and J dropped 0 bases, with 17 bases sitting between them. Germline CDR1 SNHLY, CDR2 FYNNEI. The CDR3 length is 16 residues. The CDR3: CASSRVQRELNTEAFF. CDR3 DNA sequence: TGTGCCAGCAGCCGAGTACAAAGGGAGTTGAACACTGAAGCTTTCTTT.

This clonotype showed up just a few times. The chain has TRBV6-6 and TRBJ2-7; 7 positions agree with TRBD1. This CDR3 is 14 amino acids long. J was trimmed by 3 bases and V by 6 bases; bases with no gene match: 8. CDR1 is MNHNY and CDR2 is SVGAGI in the germline V gene (reference sequence). The CDR3 sequence: CASSADRDGYEQYF. Written as DNA, the CDR3 is TGTGCCAGCAGCGCCGACAGGGATGGCTACGAGCAGTACTTC.

V is TRBV7-2 and J is TRBJ1-5, with D uncertain. The CDR3 loop spans 15 amino acids. Deletions cut 1 base from V and 2 bases from J, with 9 bases between. Germline V gene lookup returns CDR1 SGHTA and CDR2 FQGNSA. The CDR3 is CASSLEGSGNQPQHF. As DNA, the CDR3 is TGTGCCAGCAGCTTAGAGGGTTCGGGCAATCAGCCCCAGCATTTT.

The J gene is TRBJ2-7, the V gene TRBV7-2; 7 positions agree with TRBD1. The CDR3 covers 14 residues. Looked up from germline, CDR1 is SGHTA and CDR2 is FQGNSA. V was clipped by 9 bases and J by 0 bases; unmatched bases: 8. The CDR3 DNA follows: TGTGCCAGTAGTATCTACAGGGGCTCCTACGAGCAGTACTTC. It codes for CASSIYRGSYEQYF.

Points on this clonotype: The junction departs from the called germline gene at one end, perhaps through a read error. The CDR3 DNA reads as TGCGCCAGCAGCCAAGAAGTTGAGGGGAGGGACACTGAAGCTTTCTTT. Protein sequence: CASSQEVEGRDTEAFF. The rearrangement uses TRBV5-6 and TRBJ1-1; the D gene is possibly TRBD1 (5 bases). This CDR3 is built from 16 residues. Per germline, CDR1 SGHDT and CDR2 YYEEEE.

The chain uses TRBV7-9 and TRBJ1-6; TRBD1 is a possible D gene (5 bases). V was trimmed by 5 bases and J by 12 bases, leaving 8 bases between them. CDR1 and CDR2 (germline): SEHNR, FQNEAQ (reference sequence). The CDR3 is 11 residues long. The CDR3 reads CASSPRGPLHF. The CDR3 DNA reads TGTGCCAGCAGCCCTAGGGGACCCCTCCACTTT.

At least ten counts were recorded for this clonotype. V is TRBV10-3 and J is TRBJ1-4; D is uncertain. The CDR3 spans 15 residues. Germline-derived CDR1 and CDR2 are ENHRY and SYGVKD. Trimming pared 0 bases from V and 3 bases from J, leaving 8 bases between. The CDR3 loop is CAISESAGPNEKLFF. For the CDR3, the DNA is TGTGCCATCAGTGAGTCGGCAGGTCCTAATGAAAAACTGTTTTTT.

V is TRBV9 and J is TRBJ2-7; 7 bases line up with TRBD2. The germline V gene encodes CDR1 SGDLS and CDR2 YYNGEE. Trimming removed 0 bases from V and 3 bases from J; junction bases left unmatched: 6. The CDR3 is made up of 15 amino acids. The chain's CDR3 is CASSVAPGGSYEQYF. The DNA of the CDR3 is TGTGCCAGCAGCGTAGCCCCGGGAGGAAGCTACGAGCAGTACTTC. The variable domain in full, with the rest retrieved from reference TRBV9 and TRBJ2-7, is DSGVTQTPKHLITATGQRVTLRCSPRSGDLSVYWYQQSLDQGLQFLIQYYNGEERAKGNILERFSAQQFPDLHSELNLSSLELGDSALYFCASSVAPGGSYEQYFGPGTRLTVT.